The clone carrying this T cell receptor beta chain was seen ten or more times. No antigen is known for it. J gave up 7 bases and V 7 bases, and 7 bases lay outside the gene matches. Germline-derived CDR1 and CDR2 are MNHEY and SVGAGI. The CDR3 contains 15 residues. TCRdb re-called the RACE reads through MiXCR, storing one row per CDR3 protein. The sample holds about 110,000 distinct CDR3 sequences, about 10% seen once. This sample was taken from a study of human T cells and chemical hapten exposure. Points from the study as a whole: Expanded TCR counts at PT1 were positively correlated with the patch test score. DPC sensitization left the count of TCRs above 1 in 1000 unchanged.

Time point denoted: patch test 1, 2 weeks after DPC sensitization. Specified treatment: therapeutic diphenylcyclopropenone sensitization with weekly scalp DPC. This chain uses TRBV6-5 with TRBJ2-2; 12 bases map to TRBD2. Material: whole blood, obtained in connection with sensitization to the hapten diphenylcyclopropenone (DPC). The sequence was collected from a woman aged 40 to 55 with alopecia areata. Some clones in this sample may be carry-over from other donors' samples. The CDR3 reads CASKPSGRVHGELFF. CDR3 DNA sequence: TGTGCCAGCAAACCTAGCGGGAGGGTCCACGGGGAGCTGTTTTTT.